These 7 T cell receptor beta chains were all obtained from the same sample, sequenced in a study of Graves' ophthalmopathy and Graves' hyperthyroidism. RNA transcripts were the template, and TCR beta CDR3 regions were amplified from them. First-round RT-PCR employed HTBI primers, with a second-round multiplex PCR after it. TCRdb reanalysed the multiplex PCR reads using MiXCR and keeps one entry per CDR3 protein. The sample yields a few hundred thousand distinct CDR3 sequences, about two fifths seen once. Sequences were obtained from peripheral blood or thyroid tissue (not recorded which). The receptors were sampled from an adult man with Graves' hyperthyroidism.

V gene TRBV20-1 combines with J gene TRBJ2-3; 12 bases line up with TRBD2. Per the germline V gene, CDR1 is DFQATT and CDR2 is SNEGSKA (reference sequence). The J segment lost 4 bases and the V segment lost 5 bases, leaving 4 bases of the junction unmatched. The CDR3 has 14 residues. CDR3 residues: CSAASGRGADTQYF. The CDR3 DNA sequence: TGCAGTGCTGCTAGCGGGAGGGGGGCAGATACGCAGTATTTT.

The chain links TRBV6-6 to TRBJ1-2; D not certain. The V end lost 7 bases, the J end lost 1 base, and 7 bases lay between the germline ends. There are 12 residues in the CDR3. CDR1 and CDR2 (germline): MNHNY, SVGAGI (reference sequence). The CDR3 nucleotides are TGTGCCAGCACCAGGCTTAACTATGGCTACACCTTC. It specifies CASTRLNYGYTF.

The chain joins TRBV7-8 to TRBJ2-3; perhaps TRBD2 as D (6 bases). V was trimmed by 6 bases and J by 2 bases, leaving 18 bases between them. Germline V lookup: CDR1 SGHVS, CDR2 FQNEAQ. The CDR3 is made up of 16 amino acids. The DNA for the CDR3 is TGTGCCAGCAGTGAAATATTTTGGCGGGACACAGATACGCAGTATTTT. Its protein product is CASSEIFWRDTDTQYF.

This chain links TRBV7-9 with TRBJ2-3; perhaps TRBD2 as D (5 bases). The CDR3 has 13 residues. Per the germline V gene, CDR1 is SEHNR and CDR2 is FQNEAQ (reference sequence). The V gene lost 3 bases and the J gene lost 5 bases, with 9 bases spanning the gap. CDR3 residues: CASSLGEGDTQYF. In DNA, the CDR3 is TGTGCCAGCAGCTTGGGAGAGGGAGATACGCAGTATTTT.

The chain employs TRBV10-3 and TRBJ1-1; 8 bases line up with TRBD1. CDR3 length: 14 amino acids. Germline lookup yields CDR1 ENHRY and CDR2 SYGVKD. V dropped 2 bases and J dropped 5; count of bases not matched to a gene: 4. The CDR3 nucleotides are TGTGCCATCAGTGAGGACAGGGGTTATACTGAAGCTTTCTTT. Protein product: CAISEDRGYTEAFF.

The chain combines TRBV29-1 with TRBJ2-7; 7 bases agree with TRBD2. J gave up 5 bases and V 7 bases, and 8 bases lay outside the gene matches. Germline V lookup: CDR1 SQVTM, CDR2 ANQGSEA. The CDR3 is 12 amino acids. The CDR3 sequence is CSAEVGGDEQYF. In DNA, the CDR3 is TGCAGCGCCGAGGTGGGGGGGGACGAGCAGTACTTC.

This chain connects TRBV7-3 to TRBJ2-7; 8 positions match TRBD1. There are 16 residues in the CDR3. V trimming: 5 bases; J trimming: 0 bases; junction bases outside the gene matches: 9. Germline values: CDR1 SGHTA, CDR2 FQGTGA. In nucleotides, the CDR3 is TGTGCCAGCAGCCAAACATCAGGGGGCCCCTCCTACGAGCAGTACTTC. Amino acids: CASSQTSGGPSYEQYF.